These T cell receptor beta chains were read from a single sample in a study of tumor-infiltrating lymphocytes in localized non-small cell lung cancer. The assay was immunoSEQ multiplex PCR, and TCRdb's table has in-frame clones only and misses some. The sample has over 10,000 clones, about four fifths seen once. The sequenced sample consisted of lung tumor tissue. Receptor source: a human donor with non-small cell lung cancer. Both conserved end residues are part of each CDR3. A D gene is named only where the DNA matches it firmly. Only part of the rows carry a size: once, few, many, or a class if the clone is expanded.

>-|TRBJ1-2|TRBV9|TRBD1
CASSVRDRGLSHGYTF
TGTGCCAGCAGCGTAAGGGACAGGGGATTATCGCATGGCTACACCTTC
>-|TRBJ1-1|TRBV7-9|-
CASSLYRDVSEAFF
TGTGCCAGCAGCTTATACCGGGACGTATCTGAAGCTTTCTTT
>-|TRBJ1-5|TRBV6-5|TRBD1
CASSYSYTGGGQPQHF
TGTGCCAGCAGTTACTCCTATACAGGGGGCGGACAGCCCCAGCATTTT
>once|TRBJ1-3|TRBV19|-
CASINPGIKVGNTIYF
TGTGCCAGTATTAACCCCGGAATCAAAGTCGGAAACACCATATATTTT
>-|TRBJ2-2|TRBV2|-
CASNPGTPNTGELFF
TGTGCCAGCAATCCCGGGACACCGAACACCGGGGAGCTGTTTTTT
>medium-sized|TRBJ1-2|TRBV19|TRBD1
CASSSTGERGGYTF
TGTGCCAGTAGCTCGACAGGGGAGCGAGGTGGCTACACCTTC
>-|TRBJ1-1|TRBV5-4|-
CASSLQGRGNTEAFF
TGTGCCAGCAGCTTGCAGGGGAGGGGGAACACTGAAGCTTTCTTT
>-|TRBJ1-2|TRBV7-2|-
CASSSYGGGYTF
TGTGCCAGCAGCTCGTACGGGGGGGGCTACACCTTC
>-|TRBJ1-5|TRBV6-1|TRBD1
CASSGTGHQPQHF
TGTGCCAGCAGCGGGACAGGGCATCAGCCCCAGCATTTT
>few|TRBJ2-1|TRBV11-2|-
CASSTVQYEQFF
TGTGCCAGCAGCACCGTCCAGTATGAGCAGTTCTTC
>-|TRBJ1-4|TRBV6-6|-
CASSSRVADEKLFF
TGTGCCAGCAGTTCCAGGGTTGCGGATGAAAAACTGTTTTTT
>-|TRBJ2-5|TRBV5-5|TRBD1
CASSPGQGEETQYF
TGTGCCAGCAGCCCCGGACAGGGAGAAGAGACCCAGTACTTC
>-|TRBJ1-2|TRBV28|TRBD1
CASSHRDRADYGYTF
TGTGCCAGCAGTCACCGGGACAGGGCAGACTATGGCTACACCTTC
>few|TRBJ2-1|TRBV7-7|TRBD2
CASSPGVSGSYEQFF
TGTGCCAGCAGCCCCGGCGTCAGCGGGAGTTATGAGCAGTTCTTC
>-|TRBJ2-1|TRBV7-2|-
CASRGGGRGTYNEQFF
TGTGCCAGCAGGGGAGGGGGCAGGGGTACCTACAATGAGCAGTTCTTC
>-|TRBJ2-7|TRBV6-1|-
CASSDEGPSYEQYF
TGTGCCAGCAGTGATGAGGGTCCATCCTACGAGCAGTACTTC
>-|TRBJ2-3|TRBV5-1|TRBD1
CASSLRQGVGSDTQYF
TGCGCCAGCAGCCTCCGACAGGGGGTAGGCTCAGATACGCAGTATTTT
>-|TRBJ1-3|TRBV29-1|-
CSVDAGSANTIYF
TGCAGCGTTGACGCAGGGTCGGCGAACACCATATATTTT
>-|TRBJ2-1|TRBV7-8|-
CASSPRDPGSYNEQFF
TGTGCCAGCAGCCCGAGGGACCCAGGCTCCTACAATGAGCAGTTCTTC
>-|TRBJ2-7|TRBV4-1|TRBD1
CASRPDRASSYEQYF
TGCGCCAGCAGACCGGACAGGGCCAGCTCCTACGAGCAGTACTTC
>once|TRBJ2-5|TRBV6-1|TRBD1
CASSGTTGWETQYF
TGTGCCAGCAGTGGAACGACAGGGTGGGAGACCCAGTACTTC
>-|TRBJ2-4|TRBV30|TRBD2
CAWSRGGGNIQYF
TGTGCCTGGAGTCGGGGCGGGGGAAACATTCAGTACTTC
>once|TRBJ1-1|TRBV20-1|-
CSLMQGAEAFF
TGCAGTCTAATGCAGGGAGCGGAAGCTTTCTTT
>once|TRBJ1-2|TRBV5-1|TRBD1
CASSSQGGDYGYTF
TGCGCCAGCAGCTCCCAGGGGGGGGACTATGGCTACACCTTC
>-|TRBJ2-1|TRBV2|-
CASSPDGAYNEQFF
TGTGCCAGCAGCCCGGACGGGGCCTACAATGAGCAGTTCTTC
>-|TRBJ2-6|TRBV18|-
CASSPVSGANVLTF
TGTGCCAGCTCACCGGTCTCTGGGGCCAACGTCCTGACTTTC
>-|TRBJ1-2|TRBV2|TRBD1
CASSEWQGGYGYTF
TGTGCCAGCAGTGAATGGCAGGGGGGCTATGGCTACACCTTC
>-|TRBJ2-7|TRBV10-1|TRBD1
CASSAGQVFGSYEQYF
TGCGCCAGCAGTGCGGGACAGGTTTTTGGATCCTACGAGCAGTACTTC
>-|TRBJ2-1|TRBV7-2|TRBD2
CASSLREARRGEQFF
TGTGCCAGCAGCTTGCGGGAGGCCCGCCGGGGGGAGCAGTTCTTC
>-|TRBJ1-2|TRBV4-3|TRBD1
CASSQDLNRGLYGYTF
TGCGCCAGCAGCCAAGATTTGAACAGGGGGCTCTATGGCTACACCTTC
>-|TRBJ1-1|TRBV29-1|TRBD1
CSARGLNTEAFF
TGCAGCGCCAGGGGGCTGAACACTGAAGCTTTCTTT
>-|TRBJ2-2|TRBV11-2|TRBD1
CASSLHRGGELFF
TGTGCCAGCAGCTTACACAGGGGCGGGGAGCTGTTTTTT
>-|TRBJ2-4|TRBV10-3|-
CAISEWQGKNIQYF
TGTGCCATCAGTGAATGGCAGGGCAAAAACATTCAGTACTTC